Listed here are 28 T cell receptor beta chains from one sample, sequenced in a study of shared clonotypes between healthy human individuals. Profiling relied on immunoSEQ multiplex PCR, and the TCRdb table lists in-frame clones only, not all of them. The sample lists some 660,000 clones; around four fifths were seen once. Sequencing was performed on memory CD4+ T cells sorted from blood. This sample's subset: CD45RA-negative fraction. The receptors derive from a young woman in good health.

This clone came up once. CDR3 coding DNA: TGTGCCAGCAGCTTGGGGAGGATCTCCTACGAGCAGTACTTC. It translates to CASSLGRISYEQYF. The chain carries TRBV11-1 and TRBJ2-7; possible D gene TRBD2, 6 bases. CDR3 size: 14 residues. Trimming left V 3 bases short and J 0 bases short, with 9 bases between. Germline CDR1 reads SGHAT; CDR2 reads FQDESV (reference sequence).

CDR3 in DNA: TGTGCCAGCTCACCTCAACAGGGGACAGGGACAGGAGAGCAGTACTTC. Its protein product is CASSPQQGTGTGEQYF. V is TRBV18 and J is TRBJ2-7; 9 bases fit TRBD1. Looked up from germline, CDR1 is KGHSH and CDR2 is LQKENI. This CDR3 region has 16 residues. The junction had 13 bases not matched to a gene; V was cut back by 3 bases and J by 7 bases. The full variable domain, its missing parts supplied by reference TRBV18 and TRBJ2-7, is NAGVMQNPRHLVRRRGQEARLRCSPMKGHSHVYWYRQLPEEGLKFMVYLQKENIIDESGMPKERFSAEFPKEGPSILRIQQVVRGDSAAYFCASSPQQGTGTGEQYFGPGTRLTVT.

This clone was detected once. V usage is TRBV7-9 and J usage is TRBJ1-4, with unresolved D. CDR3 length: 16 residues. V gave up 0 bases and J gave up 8 bases, with 16 bases separating them. The germline gives CDR1 SEHNR, CDR2 FQNEAQ (reference sequence). The CDR3 DNA reads TGTGCCAGCAGCTTAGCGCCCGGGCCGGGAGGGGAAAAACTGTTTTTT. It codes for CASSLAPGPGGEKLFF.

The rearrangement uses TRBV28 and TRBJ2-5; possibly TRBD2 for D (5 bases). The CDR3 loop spans 14 amino acids. Per germline, CDR1 MDHEN and CDR2 SYDVKM. V lost 10 bases and J 5 bases, leaving 20 bases between the germline ends. The CDR3 protein is CATRIRGRGETQYF. CDR3 DNA sequence: TGTGCCACCCGTATACGCGGGCGCGGGGAGACCCAGTACTTC.

The chain couples TRBV18 to TRBJ1-5; a possible D gene is TRBD1 (5 bases). Germline V CDR1 and CDR2: KGHSH, LQKENI. V was trimmed by 0 bases and J by 11 bases, leaving 11 bases between them. This CDR3 comprises 13 residues. The CDR3: CASSPPGAGAQHF. CDR3 sequence (DNA): TGTGCCAGCTCACCACCGGGCGCGGGGGCCCAGCATTTT.

The chain couples TRBV5-1 to TRBJ1-1; a possible D gene is TRBD1 (5 bases). The CDR3 loop spans 16 amino acids. The V gene's germline CDR1 is SGHRS and CDR2 YFSETQ. V was cut by 1 base and J by 0 bases, with 13 bases left in between. The CDR3, as DNA: TGCGCCAGCAGCTTGATGCCAGGGAACATGAACACTGAAGCTTTCTTT. It translates to CASSLMPGNMNTEAFF.

This clone appeared a single time. V gene TRBV28 combines with J gene TRBJ1-5; D remains unclear. Germline values: CDR1 MDHEN, CDR2 SYDVKM. This CDR3 is 14 amino acids long. The germline V and J ends were trimmed by 3 bases and 2 bases, with 8 bases remaining between them. The CDR3 DNA sequence: TGTGCCAGCAGTTTTCCCACGCGCAATCAGCCCCAGCATTTT. Translating gives CASSFPTRNQPQHF.

The V call is TRBV5-6, the J call TRBJ1-2; 9 nucleotides align to TRBD1. With V trimmed by 2 bases and J by 4 bases, 9 bases remained unmatched. The CDR3 has 16 residues. Looked up from germline, CDR1 is SGHDT and CDR2 is YYEEEE. The CDR3 nucleotides read TGTGCCAGCAGCTTCAAAGGACAGGGGTCCTTCTATGGCTACACCTTC. Amino acid sequence: CASSFKGQGSFYGYTF.

This rearrangement joins TRBV12-2 to TRBJ2-1; the table's D gene call, TRBD2, was not cross checked with the DNA. TRBV12-2 is annotated as a pseudogene. The CDR3 is 11 residues long. The CDR3 spells CAGPRLAGRFF. The CDR3 nucleotides read TGTGCAGGCCCGAGGCTAGCGGGACGGTTCTTC.

This clone was counted only a few times. The chain has TRBV5-1 and TRBJ2-1, with a weak D call TRBD1 (7 bases). V was pared by 6 bases and J by 12 bases, with 16 bases between. This CDR3 comprises 12 residues. CDR1 is SGHRS and CDR2 is YFSETQ in the germline V gene. The CDR3 is CASTGGTAGQFF. The CDR3 bases are TGCGCCAGCACCGGAGGGACAGCCGGGCAGTTCTTC.

This clone was detected a few times. This rearrangement joins TRBV2 to TRBJ2-1, with 10 nucleotides matching TRBD2. The trim removed 3 bases at V and 8 bases at J, leaving 13 bases unmatched. There are 17 residues in the CDR3. The germline gives CDR1 SNHLY, CDR2 FYNNEI. The CDR3 sequence is CASSDTGTSEVLYEQFF. DNA for the CDR3: TGTGCCAGCAGTGATACCGGGACTAGCGAAGTACTCTATGAGCAGTTCTTC.

The chain links TRBV7-3 to TRBJ2-7; D gene uncertain. V was shortened by 3 bases and J by 5 bases, with 8 bases between the two germline ends. The CDR3 has 12 amino acids. Looked up from germline, CDR1 is SGHTA and CDR2 is FQGTGA. The CDR3 region has the DNA TGTGCCAGCAGCTTTATCCCGGACGAGCAGTACTTC. Encoded protein: CASSFIPDEQYF.

V gene TRBV28 combines with J gene TRBJ2-6, with 9 positions matching TRBD2. With 7 bases clipped from V and 0 bases from J, the junction kept 10 bases outside the gene matches. The CDR3 sequence is 18 residues long. CDR1 MDHEN and CDR2 SYDVKM come from the germline V gene. CDR3: CASISRLAVFSGANVLTF. DNA of the CDR3: TGTGCCAGCATTTCGAGACTAGCGGTCTTCTCTGGGGCCAACGTCCTGACTTTC.

The V call is TRBV2, the J call TRBJ1-1; the D gene is possibly TRBD1 (5 bases). CDR1 is SNHLY, CDR2 FYNNEI, per germline. With 7 bases removed from V and 8 bases from J, the gap between germline ends came to 14 bases. The CDR3 runs 12 residues. The CDR3 sequence: CASTEVRGEAFF. CDR3 nucleotide sequence: TGTGCCAGCACCGAGGTGAGGGGAGAAGCTTTCTTT. Filled out from reference TRBV2 and TRBJ1-1, the complete variable domain reads EPEVTQTPSHQVTQMGQEVILRCVPISNHLYFYWYRQILGQKVEFLVSFYNNEISEKSEIFDDQFSVERPDGSNFTLKIRSTKLEDSAMYFCASTEVRGEAFFGQGTRLTVV.

The chain links TRBV10-3 to TRBJ2-5; tentatively, D is TRBD2 (5 bases). The CDR3 spans 15 residues. With 0 bases removed from V and 4 bases from J, the gap between germline ends came to 12 bases. The germline V gene encodes CDR1 ENHRY and CDR2 SYGVKD. CDR3 sequence reads: CAISESRSGPETQYF. CDR3 DNA: TGTGCCATCAGTGAGTCGAGAAGCGGCCCAGAGACCCAGTACTTC.

About this clone itself: Other nucleotide sequences in the sample specify the same CDR3. The rearrangement links TRBV5-1 to TRBJ1-3, with a tentative D call TRBD1 (5 bases). CDR3 size: 14 residues. CDR1 SGHRS and CDR2 YFSETQ come from the germline V gene. Between the trimmed V and J ends, which lost 4 bases and 3 bases, there was a span of 11 bases. The CDR3 DNA is TGCGCCAGCAGCCCTGGGACCGATGGAAACACCATATATTTT. This codes for CASSPGTDGNTIYF.

This clone was found a few times. This sequence joins TRBV7-2 and TRBJ1-2, with D uncertain. With 5 bases removed from V and 4 bases from J, the gap between germline ends came to 11 bases. The CDR3 sequence is 13 residues long. Germline CDR1 SGHTA, CDR2 FQGNSA. The CDR3 nucleotides are TGTGCCAGCAGCCAAAAGGGCCCCTATGGCTACACCTTC. Its translation: CASSQKGPYGYTF.

The rearrangement uses TRBV10-3 and TRBJ2-7; a weak D match, TRBD1 (5 bases). The CDR3 has 12 residues. V was clipped by 5 bases and J by 3 bases, with 8 bases between them. Germline CDR1 reads ENHRY; CDR2 reads SYGVKD. In DNA form, the CDR3 reads TGTGCCATCAGTCTGGACAACTACGAGCAGTACTTC. It translates to CAISLDNYEQYF.

This sequence joins TRBV25-1 and TRBJ2-3; D is tentatively TRBD1 or TRBD2 (7 bases each). CDR3 length equals 15 residues. Trimming pared 6 bases from V and 5 bases from J, leaving 18 bases between. Looked up from germline, CDR1 is MGHDK and CDR2 is SYGVNS. The CDR3: CASRASGGGGDTQYF. The CDR3 DNA reads TGTGCCAGCAGGGCCTCAGGGGGGGGCGGAGATACGCAGTATTTT.

The chain recombines TRBV29-1 with TRBJ2-1; 8 bases fit TRBD1. Germline V gives CDR1 SQVTM, CDR2 ANQGSEA. J gave up 9 bases and V 4 bases, and 11 bases lay outside the gene matches. The CDR3 covers 14 residues. CDR3 region: CSVGSRQGRSEQFF. The CDR3 nucleotides read TGCAGCGTTGGGTCGAGACAGGGGAGATCTGAGCAGTTCTTC.

This clone was detected only a few times. This rearrangement joins TRBV28 to TRBJ2-7, with 12 bases aligning to TRBD1. Per the germline V gene, CDR1 is MDHEN and CDR2 is SYDVKM. V shed 6 bases, J shed 2 bases, and the junction held 5 bases outside the gene matches. This CDR3 is 15 amino acids long. This chain's CDR3 is CASRRDRGLTYEQYF. CDR3 coding DNA: TGTGCCAGCAGACGGGACAGGGGGCTAACCTACGAGCAGTACTTC.

The chain links TRBV7-3 to TRBJ2-5; perhaps D is TRBD1 or TRBD2 (6 bases each). Germline CDR1 and CDR2: SGHTA and FQGTGA. Trimming removed 5 bases at V and 4 bases at J, with 14 bases between. This CDR3 is 14 amino acids long. The chain's CDR3 is CASSQGYGGETQYF. As DNA, the CDR3 is TGTGCCAGCAGCCAGGGGTACGGGGGAGAGACCCAGTACTTC.

In its sample, this clone was seen once. This sequence joins TRBV30 and TRBJ2-3; D is ambiguous. The V end lost 2 bases, the J end lost 4 bases, and 10 bases lay between the germline ends. There are 13 residues in the CDR3. Germline lookup yields CDR1 GTSNPN and CDR2 SVGIG (reference sequence). The CDR3 sequence: CAWSLQGSDTQYF. The CDR3 coding sequence is TGTGCCTGGAGTCTACAAGGGTCAGATACGCAGTATTTT.

This clone has a handful of counts. The chain links TRBV6-1 to TRBJ1-1; TRBD1 might be the D (5 bases). The CDR3 sequence is 16 residues long. V lost 2 bases and J lost 2, with 15 bases in between. CDR1 and CDR2 from the germline V gene are MNHNS and SASEGT. The CDR3 DNA sequence: TGTGCCAGCAGTGAAATCATATCCAGGACAAACACTGAAGCTTTCTTT. Translation gives CASSEIISRTNTEAFF.

The V and J genes are TRBV29-1 and TRBJ2-1; perhaps TRBD1 as D (6 bases). Germline V CDR1 and CDR2: SQVTM, ANQGSEA. Trimming took off 7 bases at V and 0 bases at J, with 10 bases between the two ends. CDR3 size: 13 residues. The CDR3, as DNA: TGCAGCGCAACAGGGAGCTCCTACAATGAGCAGTTCTTC. Translating gives CSATGSSYNEQFF.

The CDR3 DNA follows: TGTGCCAGCAGCCCCGATGCCGCCACTAACTATGGCTACACCTTC. It yields the protein CASSPDAATNYGYTF. The chain joins TRBV7-8 to TRBJ1-2; D not certain. CDR1 is SGHVS and CDR2 is FQNEAQ in the germline V gene. The V end was cut by 5 bases, the J end by 0 bases, with 13 bases between. The CDR3 has 15 amino acids.

The chain joins TRBV11-1 to TRBJ2-2, with D possibly matching TRBD2 (6 bases). The CDR3 runs 15 residues. Trimming stripped 3 bases from V and 1 base from J, with 9 bases between. The germline V gene has CDR1 SGHAT and CDR2 FQDESV (reference sequence). This CDR3 reads CASSFPGVNTGELFF. CDR3 nucleotides: TGTGCCAGCAGCTTTCCGGGAGTGAACACCGGGGAGCTGTTTTTT.

The table lists this clone with a few counts. CDR3 region: CASSQGTSSYEQYF. The DNA of the CDR3 is TGCGCCAGCAGCCAAGGGACTTCGTCCTACGAGCAGTACTTC. V and J are TRBV5-1 and TRBJ2-7, with D maybe TRBD2 (6 bases). The CDR3 totals 14 residues. Trimming removed 4 bases at V and 1 base at J, with 12 bases between. Germline-derived CDR1 and CDR2 are SGHRS and YFSETQ.